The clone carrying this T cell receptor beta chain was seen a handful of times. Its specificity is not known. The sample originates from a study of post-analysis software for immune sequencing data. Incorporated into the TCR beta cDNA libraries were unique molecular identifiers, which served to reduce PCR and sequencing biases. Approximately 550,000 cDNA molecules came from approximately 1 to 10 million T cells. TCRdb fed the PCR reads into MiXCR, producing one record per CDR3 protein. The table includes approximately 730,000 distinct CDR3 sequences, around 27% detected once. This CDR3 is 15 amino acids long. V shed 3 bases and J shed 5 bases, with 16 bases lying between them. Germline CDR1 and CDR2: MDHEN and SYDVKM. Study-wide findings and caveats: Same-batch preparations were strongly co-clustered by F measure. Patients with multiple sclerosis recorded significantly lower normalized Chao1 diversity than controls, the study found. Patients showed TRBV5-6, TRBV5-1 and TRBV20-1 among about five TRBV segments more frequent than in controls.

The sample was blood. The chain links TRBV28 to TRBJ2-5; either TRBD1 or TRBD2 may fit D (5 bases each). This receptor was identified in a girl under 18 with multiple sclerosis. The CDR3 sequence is CASSFLRGAGETQYF. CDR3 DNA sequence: TGTGCCAGCAGTTTTTTAAGAGGGGCCGGGGAGACCCAGTACTTC.